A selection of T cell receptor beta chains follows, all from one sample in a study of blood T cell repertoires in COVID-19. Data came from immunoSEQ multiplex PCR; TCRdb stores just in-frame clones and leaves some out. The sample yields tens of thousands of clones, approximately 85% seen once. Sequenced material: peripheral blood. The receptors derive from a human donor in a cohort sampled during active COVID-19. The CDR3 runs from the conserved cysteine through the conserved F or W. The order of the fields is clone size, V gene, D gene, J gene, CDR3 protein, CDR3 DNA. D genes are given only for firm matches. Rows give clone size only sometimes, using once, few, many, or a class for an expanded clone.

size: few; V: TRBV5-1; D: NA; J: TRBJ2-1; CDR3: CASSLEGTPYNEQFF; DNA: TGCGCCAGCAGCTTGGAGGGGACTCCCTACAATGAGCAGTTCTTC
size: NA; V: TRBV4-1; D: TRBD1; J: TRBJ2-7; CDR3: CASSQTGSGYEQYF; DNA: TGCGCCAGCAGCCAGACAGGGTCAGGCTACGAGCAGTACTTC
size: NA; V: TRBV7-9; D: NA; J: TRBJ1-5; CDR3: CASSLEGGRGEPQHF; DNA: TGTGCCAGCAGCTTAGAGGGCGGTCGGGGGGAGCCCCAGCATTTT
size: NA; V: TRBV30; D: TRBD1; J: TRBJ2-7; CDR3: CASSNRGGGSYEQYF; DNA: TGTGCCTCATCAAACAGGGGTGGCGGCTCCTACGAGCAGTACTTC
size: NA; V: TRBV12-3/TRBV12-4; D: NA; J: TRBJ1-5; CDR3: CASSLSGQPQHF; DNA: TGTGCCAGCAGTTTATCCGGTCAGCCCCAGCATTTT
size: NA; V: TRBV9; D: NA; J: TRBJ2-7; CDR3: CASSPKVGQGKYEQYF; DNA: TGTGCCAGCAGCCCCAAGGTTGGGCAGGGGAAATACGAGCAGTACTTC
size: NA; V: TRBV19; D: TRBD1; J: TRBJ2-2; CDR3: CASRFWDRGLQGGELFF; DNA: TGTGCCAGTAGATTTTGGGACAGGGGGCTCCAAGGCGGGGAGCTGTTTTTT
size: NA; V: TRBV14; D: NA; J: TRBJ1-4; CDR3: CASTRGINEKLFF; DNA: TGTGCCAGCACCCGGGGGATTAATGAAAAACTGTTTTTT
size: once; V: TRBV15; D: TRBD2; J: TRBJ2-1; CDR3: CATSRESTSGRYNEQFF; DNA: TGTGCCACCAGCAGAGAATCGACTAGCGGGCGATACAATGAGCAGTTCTTC
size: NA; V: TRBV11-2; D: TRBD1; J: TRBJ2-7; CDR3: CASSNQGAGEQYF; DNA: TGTGCCAGCAGCAATCAGGGGGCGGGTGAGCAGTACTTC
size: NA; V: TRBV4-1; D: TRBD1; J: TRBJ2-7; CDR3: CASSQPGVRTGGAYEQYF; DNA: TGCGCCAGCAGCCAACCGGGGGTCCGGACAGGGGGCGCGTACGAGCAGTACTTC
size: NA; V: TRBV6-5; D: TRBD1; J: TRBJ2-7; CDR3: CASSYSPGQQQYF; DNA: TGTGCCAGCAGTTACTCACCGGGACAGCAGCAGTACTTC
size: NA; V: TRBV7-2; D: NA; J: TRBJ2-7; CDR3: CASSLDRQRRDF; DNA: TGTGCCAGCAGCTTAGACCGACAGCGCAGGGACTTC
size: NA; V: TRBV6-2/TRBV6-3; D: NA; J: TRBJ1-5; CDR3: CASSFGGHSNQPQHF; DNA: TGTGCCAGCAGTTTCGGGGGGCACAGCAATCAGCCCCAGCATTTT
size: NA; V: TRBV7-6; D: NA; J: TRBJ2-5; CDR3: CASSLRPTAQETQYF; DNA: TGTGCCAGCAGCTTGAGGCCGACCGCCCAAGAGACCCAGTACTTC
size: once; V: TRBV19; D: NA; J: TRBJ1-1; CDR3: CASSPRTTGGTEAFF; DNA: TGTGCCAGTAGTCCAAGGACAACCGGGGGCACTGAAGCTTTCTTT
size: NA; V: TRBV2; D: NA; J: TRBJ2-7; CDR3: CASMLLREQYF; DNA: TGTGCCAGCATGCTTCTAAGAGAGCAGTACTTC
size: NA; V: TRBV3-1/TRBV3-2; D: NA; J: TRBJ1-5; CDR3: CASSQDQGQPQHF; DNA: TGTGCCAGCAGCCAAGATCAGGGCCAGCCCCAGCATTTT
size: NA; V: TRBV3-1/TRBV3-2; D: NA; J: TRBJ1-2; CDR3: CASSQGNTWYGYTF; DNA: TGTGCCAGCAGCCAAGGAAACACATGGTATGGCTACACCTTC
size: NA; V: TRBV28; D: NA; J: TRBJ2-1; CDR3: CASSPAGKGSYNEQFF; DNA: TGTGCCAGCAGTCCCGCGGGGAAGGGGTCCTACAATGAGCAGTTCTTC
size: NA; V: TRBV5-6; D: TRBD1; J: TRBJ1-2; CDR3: CASSSRDRGGYGYTF; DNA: TGTGCCAGCAGCTCCCGGGACAGGGGAGGCTATGGCTACACCTTC
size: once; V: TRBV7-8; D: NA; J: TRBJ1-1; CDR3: CASSSRGSNTEAFF; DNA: TGTGCCAGCAGCTCTCGCGGGAGTAACACTGAAGCTTTCTTT
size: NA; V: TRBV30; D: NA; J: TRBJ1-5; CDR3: CAWSGGASNQPQHF; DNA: TGTGCCTGGAGTGGGGGCGCCAGCAATCAGCCCCAGCATTTT
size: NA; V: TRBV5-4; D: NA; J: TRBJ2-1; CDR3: CASSWDKDNEQFF; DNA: TGTGCCAGCAGCTGGGACAAGGACAATGAGCAGTTCTTC
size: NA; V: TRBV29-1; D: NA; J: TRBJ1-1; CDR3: CSASRDTEAFF; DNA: TGCAGCGCCTCCCGGGACACTGAAGCTTTCTTT
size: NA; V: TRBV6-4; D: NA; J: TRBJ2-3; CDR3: CASREGPRTDTQYF; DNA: TGTGCCAGCAGGGAGGGCCCCAGAACAGATACGCAGTATTTT
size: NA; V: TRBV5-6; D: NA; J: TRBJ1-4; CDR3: CASGITMDGRDVDEKLFF; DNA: TGTGCCAGCGGGATAACCATGGACGGCAGGGATGTGGATGAAAAACTGTTTTTT
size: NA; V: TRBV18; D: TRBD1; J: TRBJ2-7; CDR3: CASSPSLPGQGAHEQYF; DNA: TGTGCCAGCTCACCATCACTACCGGGACAGGGGGCCCACGAGCAGTACTTC
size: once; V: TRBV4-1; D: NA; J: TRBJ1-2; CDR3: CASSREENYGYTF; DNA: TGCGCCAGCAGCCGGGAGGAGAACTATGGCTACACCTTC
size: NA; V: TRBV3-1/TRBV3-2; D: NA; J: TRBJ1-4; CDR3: CASSPRDTLATNEKLFF; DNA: TGTGCCAGCAGCCCCCGGGACACCCTTGCAACTAATGAAAAACTGTTTTTT
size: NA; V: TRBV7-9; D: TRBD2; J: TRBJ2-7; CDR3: CASSLAGGLYEQYF; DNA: TGTGCCAGCAGCTTGGCGGGAGGGCTCTACGAGCAGTACTTC
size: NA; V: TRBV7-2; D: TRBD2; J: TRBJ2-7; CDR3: CASSVSSAGGPYEQYF; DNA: TGTGCCAGCAGCGTTAGTAGCGCGGGGGGGCCCTACGAGCAGTACTTC
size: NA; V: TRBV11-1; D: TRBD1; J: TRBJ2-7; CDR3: CASSSHRGSYEQYF; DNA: TGTGCCAGCAGCTCACACAGGGGTTCCTACGAGCAGTACTTC
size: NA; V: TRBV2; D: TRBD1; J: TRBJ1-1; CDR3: CASSDFRDRDTEAFF; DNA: TGTGCCAGCAGTGACTTCCGGGACAGGGACACTGAAGCTTTCTTT
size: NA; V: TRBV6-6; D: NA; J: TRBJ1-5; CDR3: CASSRGSAVSNQPQHF; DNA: TGTGCCAGCAGCCGAGGGTCGGCGGTTAGCAATCAGCCCCAGCATTTT
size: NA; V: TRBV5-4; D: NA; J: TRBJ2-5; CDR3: CASSLDYSGTQYF; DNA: TGTGCCAGCAGCTTGGACTATTCGGGGACCCAGTACTTC
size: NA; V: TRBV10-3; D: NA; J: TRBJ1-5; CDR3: CAISATEQGQPQHF; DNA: TGTGCCATCAGCGCTACTGAACAGGGTCAGCCCCAGCATTTT
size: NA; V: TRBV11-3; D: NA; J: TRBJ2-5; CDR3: CASSLRPGETQYF; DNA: TGTGCCAGCAGCCTAAGACCGGGGGAGACCCAGTACTTC
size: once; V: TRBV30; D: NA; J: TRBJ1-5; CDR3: CAWSRGRRQPQHF; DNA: TGTGCCTGGAGCCGAGGGAGAAGACAGCCCCAGCATTTT
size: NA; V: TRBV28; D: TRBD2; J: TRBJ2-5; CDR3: CASSLMGRDQETQYF; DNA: TGTGCCAGCAGTTTAATGGGGAGGGACCAAGAGACCCAGTACTTC
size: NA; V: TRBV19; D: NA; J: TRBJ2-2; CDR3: CATRRGGPNTGELFF; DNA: TGTGCCACGCGGAGGGGGGGACCGAACACCGGGGAGCTGTTTTTT
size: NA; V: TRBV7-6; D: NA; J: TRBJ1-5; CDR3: CASSLGTGNQPQHF; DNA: TGTGCCAGCAGCTTAGGAACAGGGAATCAGCCCCAGCATTTT
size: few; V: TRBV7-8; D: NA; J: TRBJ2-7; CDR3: CASSPPIRDEQYF; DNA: TGTGCCAGCAGCCCACCGATTCGCGACGAGCAGTACTTC
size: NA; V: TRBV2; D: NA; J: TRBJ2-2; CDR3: CASSGTLYTGELFF; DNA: TGTGCCAGCTCCGGGACACTTTACACCGGGGAGCTGTTTTTT
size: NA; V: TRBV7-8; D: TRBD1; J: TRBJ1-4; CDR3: CASSPWGGTVNEKLFF; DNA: TGTGCCAGCAGCCCCTGGGGCGGGACAGTTAATGAAAAACTGTTTTTT
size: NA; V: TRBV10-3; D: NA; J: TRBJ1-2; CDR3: CAISEGVGGGYTF; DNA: TGTGCCATCAGTGAGGGTGTGGGCGGGGGCTACACCTTC
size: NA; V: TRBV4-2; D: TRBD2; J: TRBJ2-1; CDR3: CASSPLAGGSTSYNEQFF; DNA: TGTGCCAGCAGCCCACTAGCGGGGGGTTCAACCTCCTACAATGAGCAGTTCTTC
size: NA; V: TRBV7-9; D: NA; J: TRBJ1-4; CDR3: CASSLGGLGEEKLFF; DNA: TGTGCCAGCAGCCTCGGCGGCCTTGGGGAGGAAAAACTGTTTTTT
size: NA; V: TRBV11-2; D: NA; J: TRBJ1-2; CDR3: CASSPTGGSNYGYTF; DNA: TGTGCCAGCAGCCCCACGGGGGGTTCTAACTATGGCTACACCTTC
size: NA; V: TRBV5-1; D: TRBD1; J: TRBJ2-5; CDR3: CASSLGGTGQETQYF; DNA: TGCGCCAGCAGCTTGGGGGGGACAGGGCAAGAGACCCAGTACTTC
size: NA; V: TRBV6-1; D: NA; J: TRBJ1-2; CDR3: CASSEAHRGVDGYTF; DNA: TGTGCCAGCAGTGAAGCACATCGGGGGGTCGATGGCTACACCTTC
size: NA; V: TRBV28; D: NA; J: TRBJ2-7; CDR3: CASSSGQSYEQYF; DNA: TGTGCCAGCAGCTCAGGACAGTCCTACGAGCAGTACTTC
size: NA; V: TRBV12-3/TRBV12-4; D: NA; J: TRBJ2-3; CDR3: CASSRTSDTQYF; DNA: TGTGCCAGCAGTCGAACTTCAGATACGCAGTATTTT
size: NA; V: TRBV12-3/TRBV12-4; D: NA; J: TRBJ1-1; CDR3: CASSLQGSTEAFF; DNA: TGTGCCAGCAGTTTACAGGGAAGCACTGAAGCTTTCTTT
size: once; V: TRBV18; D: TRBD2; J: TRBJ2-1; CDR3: CASSPRPLAGGQRRGDEQFF; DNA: TGTGCCAGCTCACCACGCCCACTAGCGGGAGGCCAACGCCGGGGGGATGAGCAGTTCTTC
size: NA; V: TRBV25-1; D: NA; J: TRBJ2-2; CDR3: CASRSKRANTGELFF; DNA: TGTGCCAGCAGATCTAAACGCGCGAACACCGGGGAGCTGTTTTTT
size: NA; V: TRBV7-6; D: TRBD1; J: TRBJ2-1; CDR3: CASSLIFETGGGEQFF; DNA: TGTGCCAGCAGCTTAATATTTGAGACAGGGGGCGGTGAGCAGTTCTTC
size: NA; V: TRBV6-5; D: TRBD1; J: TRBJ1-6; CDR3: CASSPGQGNNSPLHF; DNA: TGTGCCAGCAGCCCGGGACAGGGGAATAATTCACCCCTCCACTTT
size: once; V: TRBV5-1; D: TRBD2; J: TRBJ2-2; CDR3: CASSRTSGTNTGELFF; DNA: TGCGCCAGCAGCCGGACTAGCGGGACCAACACCGGGGAGCTGTTTTTT
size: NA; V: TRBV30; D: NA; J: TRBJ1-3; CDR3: CAWMSGWERASGNTIYF; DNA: TGTGCCTGGATGTCGGGGTGGGAGAGAGCCTCTGGAAACACCATATATTTT